These T cell receptor beta chains were read from a single sample in a study of CD8 T cells in Susac syndrome. Using its own MiXCR run on the immunoSEQ multiplex PCR reads, TCRdb lists one record per CDR3 protein. The table includes under 250,000 distinct CDR3 sequences, 90% to 95% detected once. Input material: CD4+ T cells from PBMCs. These receptors came from a human donor with multiple sclerosis. CDR3s include the opening cysteine and the closing phenylalanine or tryptophan. D genes are given only for firm matches. Size is stated for part of the rows, as once, few or many counts, or as a class when the clone is expanded.

V	J	size	D	DNA	CDR3
TRBV18	TRBJ2-1	-	-	TGTGCCAGCTCACCCTCCGGGGGATTAGAGCAGTTCTTC	CASSPSGGLEQFF
TRBV29-1	TRBJ2-1	-	-	TGCAGCGTTCGGCGGACGACCTACAATGAGCAGTTCTTC	CSVRRTTYNEQFF
TRBV3-1	TRBJ1-3	-	-	TGTGCCAGCAGCCAGGACAGCTCTGGAAACACCATATATTTT	CASSQDSSGNTIYF
TRBV12-3/TRBV12-4	TRBJ2-1	once	-	TGTGCCAGCAGCCAAGGGACCTTGTACAATGAGCAGTTCTTC	CASSQGTLYNEQFF
TRBV11-2	TRBJ2-2	-	TRBD2	TGTGCCAGCAGACGACTAGCAGAACGCGCGAACACCGGGGAGCTGTTTTTT	CASRRLAERANTGELFF
TRBV11-3	TRBJ2-7	-	-	TGTGCCAGCAGCTTAAATCAACAGTCCTACGAGCAGTACTTC	CASSLNQQSYEQYF
TRBV6-2/TRBV6-3	TRBJ1-5	-	-	TGTGCCAGCAGTTACAACAGACAATTGCCCCAGCATTTT	CASSYNRQLPQHF
TRBV5-1	TRBJ2-2	-	-	TGCGCCAGCAGCTTGGTGAGGGGGGCCGGGGAGCTGTTTTTT	CASSLVRGAGELFF
TRBV6-5	TRBJ1-4	-	-	TGTGCCAGCAGTAAAGAGCCTGCAACTAATGAAAAACTGTTTTTT	CASSKEPATNEKLFF
TRBV5-1	TRBJ2-5	-	-	TGCGCCAGCAGCCGGGACATTGAGACCCAGTACTTC	CASSRDIETQYF
TRBV19	TRBJ1-1	-	-	TGTGCCAGTAGCTCGGCCGGATTTTCGTACACTGAAGCTTTCTTT	CASSSAGFSYTEAFF
TRBV18	TRBJ1-4	-	-	TGTGCCAGCTCACCATATAGGACTGGAACTAATGAAAAACTGTTTTTT	CASSPYRTGTNEKLFF
TRBV19	TRBJ2-3	-	TRBD2	TGTGCCAGTAGTATGCGGCGGGGGGGCACAGATACGCAGTATTTT	CASSMRRGGTDTQYF
TRBV12-3/TRBV12-4	TRBJ2-5	-	-	TGTGCCAGCACCCCCGGGTCCGGGGCGGCGACCCAGTACTTC	CASTPGSGAATQYF
TRBV24-1	TRBJ2-3	-	TRBD2	TGTGCCACCAGTGCCCTAGCGGGGGCAGATACGCAGTATTTT	CATSALAGADTQYF
TRBV6-5	TRBJ2-6	-	-	TGTGCCAGCAGCCGCGACAGTTCTGGGGCCAACGTCCTGACTTTC	CASSRDSSGANVLTF
TRBV20-1	TRBJ1-1	-	TRBD1	TGCAGGGGGCGCAGGGGGCGCTGGACTGAAGCTTTCTTT	CRGRRGRWTEAFF
TRBV18	TRBJ1-2	-	TRBD1	TGTGCCAGCTCACCACGGGGACAGGCCTTGGACTATGGCTACACCTTC	CASSPRGQALDYGYTF
TRBV20-1	TRBJ2-3	-	-	TGCAGTGCTCAAAAGGGACTGGACTCGGCCGATACGCAGTATTTT	CSAQKGLDSADTQYF
TRBV6-6	TRBJ2-7	-	-	TGTGCCAGCAGTTCCAGACGGGACTACGAGCAGTACTTC	CASSSRRDYEQYF
TRBV28	TRBJ1-4	-	-	TGTGCCAGCAGTTTAAGAACAGCCACAACTAATGAAAAACTGTTTTTT	CASSLRTATTNEKLFF
TRBV3-1	TRBJ2-1	-	-	TGTGCCAGCAGCCACGGAACAGGGCATGAGCAGTTCTTC	CASSHGTGHEQFF
TRBV12-3/TRBV12-4	TRBJ2-7	-	-	TGTGCCAGCAGTTTAGCCGGGGGCTCCGAGCGGTACTTC	CASSLAGGSERYF
TRBV7-7	TRBJ2-2	-	TRBD2	TGTGCTAGCAGCCAAGGTTTCGCGGGAGGCACCGGGGAGCTGTTTTTT	CASSQGFAGGTGELFF
TRBV28	TRBJ2-7	once	TRBD1	TGTGCCAGCAGTGAAGGACAGGTCAGCTGGAGCTACGAGCAGTACTTC	CASSEGQVSWSYEQYF
TRBV2	TRBJ1-1	-	-	TGTGCCAGCAGTGAAGCGACTACTACAGAAGCTTTCTTT	CASSEATTTEAFF
TRBV20-1	TRBJ1-1	-	-	TGCAGTGCTAGAGATAGACGGGGGGCGGACACTGAAGCTTTCTTT	CSARDRRGADTEAFF
TRBV6-5	TRBJ2-1	-	-	TGTGCCAGCAGCCGAATGACAATGTACAATGAGCAGTTCTTC	CASSRMTMYNEQFF
TRBV20-1	TRBJ2-5	-	-	TGCAGTGCGGAGAGATCGGGGGGCGAGACCCAGTACTTC	CSAERSGGETQYF
TRBV7-6	TRBJ2-5	-	-	TGTGCCAGCAACGTGGGGAACCAAGAGACCCAGTACTTC	CASNVGNQETQYF
TRBV4-1	TRBJ2-1	-	TRBD2	TGCGCCAGCAGCCACTGGCTAGCGGGGGCCATGGACAATGAGCAGTTCTTC	CASSHWLAGAMDNEQFF
TRBV27	TRBJ2-7	once	-	TGTGCCAGCAGGACCACAGGGTGGCCCTACGAGCAGTACTTC	CASRTTGWPYEQYF
TRBV7-3	TRBJ2-2	-	-	TGTGCCAGCAGCTTTTCGGCGGGGTACACCGGGGAGCTGTTTTTT	CASSFSAGYTGELFF
TRBV5-6	TRBJ2-7	-	TRBD1	TGTGCCAGCAGCTTGGCCGGGACAGACGAGCAGTACTTC	CASSLAGTDEQYF
TRBV7-8	TRBJ1-4	-	-	TGTGCCAGCAGCTTAGTGGGGGGGACTAATGAAAAACTGTTTTTT	CASSLVGGTNEKLFF
TRBV28	TRBJ1-6	-	-	TGTGCCAGCTTAAGTCCAAATTCACCCCTCCACTTT	CASLSPNSPLHF
TRBV20-1	TRBJ2-1	-	-	TGCAGTGCTAGAGACTCGGGGCCGAGCTCCTACAATGAGCAGTTCTTC	CSARDSGPSSYNEQFF
TRBV24-1	TRBJ2-3	-	TRBD2	TGTGCCACCAGTCCCGAAGCGGGGGGGCTTGGCACAGATACGCAGTATTTT	CATSPEAGGLGTDTQYF
TRBV28	TRBJ2-7	-	TRBD1	TGTGCCAGCAGTTCTCCGGGACAGGGGGCTTCCTACGAGCAGTACTTC	CASSSPGQGASYEQYF
TRBV9	TRBJ2-1	-	-	TGTGCCAGCAGCGTAGCTCTGGGCGCTGAGCAGTTCTTC	CASSVALGAEQFF
TRBV5-6	TRBJ1-1	-	TRBD1	TGTGCCAGCAGCGGTGACAGGGGTGAAGCTTTCTTT	CASSGDRGEAFF
TRBV29-1	TRBJ1-1	once	-	TGCAGCGCCACGGCAGCGATGAACACTGAAGCTTTCTTT	CSATAAMNTEAFF
TRBV7-2	TRBJ2-2	-	TRBD2	TGTGCCAGCAGCGCGCGGACTAGAAGCATCGGGGAGCTGTTTTTT	CASSARTRSIGELFF
TRBV5-6	TRBJ2-2	-	-	TGTGCCAGCAGAAACCCCGGGGGCACCGGGGAGCTGTTTTTT	CASRNPGGTGELFF
TRBV5-1	TRBJ2-3	-	-	TGCGCCAGCAGCTTAAAGGTAGATACGCAGTATTTT	CASSLKVDTQYF
TRBV12-3/TRBV12-4	TRBJ1-2	few	-	TGTGCCAGCAGTTCAAGAAACTATGGCTACACCTTC	CASSSRNYGYTF